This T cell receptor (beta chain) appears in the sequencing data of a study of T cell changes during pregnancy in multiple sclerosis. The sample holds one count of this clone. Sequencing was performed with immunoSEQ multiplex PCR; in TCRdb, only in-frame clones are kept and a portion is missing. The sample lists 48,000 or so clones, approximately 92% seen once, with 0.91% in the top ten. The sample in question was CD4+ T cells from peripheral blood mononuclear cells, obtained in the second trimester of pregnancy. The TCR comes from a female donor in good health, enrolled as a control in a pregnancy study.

The CDR3: CAWSVRGTEAFF. The CDR3, as DNA: TGTGCCTGGAGTGTACGGGGGACTGAAGCTTTCTTT. The J gene is TRBJ1-1, the V gene TRBV30; tentatively, D is TRBD1 (5 bases). The V gene lost 0 bases and the J gene lost 5 bases, with 7 bases spanning the gap. From germline, CDR1 is GTSNPN and CDR2 SVGIG (reference sequence). This CDR3 has 12 residues.